The 5 T cell receptor beta chains below all came from one sample that was sequenced in a study of beta chain features in type 1 diabetes. The study reverse transcribed the entire isolated RNA, so it sequenced expressed TCRB transcripts. Sequenced by immunoSEQ multiplex PCR; TCRdb stores in-frame clones only, minus some. The table has about 290,000 clones, about 7.8% seen once. Sequencing used central memory CD4+ T cells from blood. These TCRs come from a woman aged 18-29 years in good health.

This clone was recorded a few times. The V call is TRBV5-4, the J call TRBJ2-5; 7 bases map to TRBD2. CDR1 is SGHNT, CDR2 YYREEE, per germline (reference sequence). Unmatched junction bases numbered 3, after V lost 4 bases and J lost 3 bases. The CDR3 covers 13 residues. CDR3 DNA: TGTGCCAGCAGCCCCGGGGGGAAAGAGACCCAGTACTTC. Translation: CASSPGGKETQYF.

The J gene is TRBJ2-5, the V gene TRBV7-3, with 8 bases identical to TRBD1. The CDR3 is 15 amino acids. CDR1 and CDR2 (germline): SGHTA, FQGTGA. The trim removed 5 bases at V and 1 base at J, leaving 6 bases unmatched. As DNA, the CDR3 is TGTGCCAGCAGCACCGGGACAGGCCCCCAAGAGACCCAGTACTTC. It translates to CASSTGTGPQETQYF. Full variable domain (rest looked up from reference TRBV7-3 and TRBJ2-5): GAGVSQTPSNKVTEKGKYVELRCDPISGHTALYWYRQSLGQGPEFLIYFQGTGAADDSGLPNDRFFAVRPEGSVSTLKIQRTERGDSAVYLCASSTGTGPQETQYFGPGTRLLVL.

The chain links TRBV15 to TRBJ2-1, with D maybe TRBD1 (6 bases). V lost 3 bases and J lost 6, with 18 bases in between. The CDR3 has 16 amino acids. Germline V gene data show CDR1 as LNHNV and CDR2 as YYDKDF (reference sequence). Here the CDR3 reads CATSRRFLTGSNEQFF. The CDR3 DNA is TGTGCCACCAGCAGGAGATTTTTAACAGGGAGCAATGAGCAGTTCTTC.

This clone was counted only a few times. This chain uses TRBV9 with TRBJ2-2; the D gene is possibly TRBD1 (5 bases). V lost 4 bases and J lost 4, with 14 bases in between. Looked up from germline, CDR1 is SGDLS and CDR2 is YYNGEE. CDR3 length: 15 amino acids. The CDR3 DNA sequence: TGTGCCAGCAGCTCTCGACAGTTCTTCACCGGGGAGCTGTTTTTT. It yields the protein CASSSRQFFTGELFF.

V and J are TRBV5-6 and TRBJ2-3; TRBD2 matches at 13 bases. The V gene's germline CDR1 is SGHDT and CDR2 YYEEEE. The CDR3 is 17 amino acids. Trimming cost V 4 bases and J 3 bases; bases outside gene matches: 8. CDR3 residues: CASSVGLAGALTDTQYF. Written as DNA, the CDR3 is TGTGCCAGCAGCGTCGGACTAGCGGGGGCCCTTACAGATACGCAGTATTTT.